This TCR beta chain originates from a study of blood T cell repertoires in COVID-19. Using immunoSEQ multiplex PCR, the repertoire was profiled, and TCRdb retains in-frame clones only, with some absent. The profile shows approximately 250,000 clones, 84% of them singletons. The CDR3 consists of 17 residues. The receptor's source is a man in his forties or fifties with acute or convalescent COVID-19. The chain links TRBV21-1 to TRBJ2-1; TRBD2, the table's D call, lacks a check against the DNA. TRBV21-1 is a documented pseudogene. What was sequenced was peripheral blood. The CDR3: CASSKDRIAEQVYEQFF. As DNA, the CDR3 is TGTGCCAGCAGCAAAGACCGGATAGCGGAGCAGGTGTATGAGCAGTTCTTC.